These 3 T cell receptor beta chains were all obtained from the same sample, sequenced in a study of T-cell memory formation after mild COVID-19 (dated by TCRdb to the early 2020s). The protocol used for the library was 5' RACE. Sequenced on an Illumina NovaSeq 6000. TCRdb took the public reads, trimmed them with fastp at Q25, ran MiXCR for clone calling and kept in-frame beta chains. Each entry is one CDR3 protein sequence, shown with its most common DNA and genes. This sample lists about 140,000 distinct CDR3 sequences; 11% to 15% were detected once. The ten largest clones capture 28% of the sample. Sequenced sample: PBMCs or a T cell subset sorted from them (not recorded which). The receptors were sampled from an adult woman who had mild COVID-19 (a few samples of this study predate the infection). The sample titles of this study are shuffled in the database, so cell type and time point are left out; the donor was told from shared clones.

The chain combines TRBV19 with TRBJ1-5; D might be TRBD1 (5 bases). Trimming shortened V by 5 bases and J by 7 bases, and 15 bases separated the two germline ends. The germline V gene has CDR1 LNHDA and CDR2 SQIVND (reference sequence). The CDR3 runs 14 residues. In DNA, the CDR3 is TGTGCCAGTAGTGCTCTGGGGGGAGGCCAGCCCCAGCATTTT. Protein sequence: CASSALGGGQPQHF.

The chain couples TRBV7-9 to TRBJ1-2; no clear D gene. Germline V CDR1 and CDR2: SEHNR, FQNEAQ (reference sequence). The CDR3 contains 13 residues. Trimming left V 2 bases short and J 3 bases short, with 7 bases between. The CDR3 DNA sequence: TGTGCCAGCAGCTTAACATCATACTATGGCTACACCTTC. Translation gives CASSLTSYYGYTF.

This clonotype was detected only a few times. In nucleotides, the CDR3 is TGTGCCAGCAGCTTAGCCCCGGACACCGATCAGCCCCAGCATTTT. Protein product: CASSLAPDTDQPQHF. The rearrangement uses TRBV11-1 and TRBJ1-5, with D possibly being TRBD1 (5 bases). Germline V gene sequence: CDR1 SGHAT, CDR2 FQDESV (reference sequence). The CDR3 sequence is 15 residues long. Trimming cost V 0 bases and J 5 bases, with 11 bases left between them.